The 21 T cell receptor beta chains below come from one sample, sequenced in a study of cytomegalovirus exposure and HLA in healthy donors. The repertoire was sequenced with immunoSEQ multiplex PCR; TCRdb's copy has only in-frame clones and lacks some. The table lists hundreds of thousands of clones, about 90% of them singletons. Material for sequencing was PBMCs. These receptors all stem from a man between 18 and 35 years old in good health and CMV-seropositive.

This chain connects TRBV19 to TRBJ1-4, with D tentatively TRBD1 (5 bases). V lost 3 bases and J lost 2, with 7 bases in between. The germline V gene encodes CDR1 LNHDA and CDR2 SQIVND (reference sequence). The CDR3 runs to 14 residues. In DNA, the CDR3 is TGTGCCAGTAGTATGGGACGGACTAATGAAAAACTGTTTTTT. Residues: CASSMGRTNEKLFF.

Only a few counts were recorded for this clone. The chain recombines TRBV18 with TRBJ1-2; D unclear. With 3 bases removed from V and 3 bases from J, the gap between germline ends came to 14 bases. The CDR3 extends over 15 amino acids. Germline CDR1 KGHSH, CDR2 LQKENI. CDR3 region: CASSPDGSAHYGYTF. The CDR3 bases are TGTGCCAGCTCACCGGACGGATCAGCGCACTATGGCTACACCTTC.

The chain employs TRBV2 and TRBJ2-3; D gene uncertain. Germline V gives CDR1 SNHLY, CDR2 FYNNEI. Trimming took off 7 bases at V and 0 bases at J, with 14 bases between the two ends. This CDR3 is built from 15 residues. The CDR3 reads CASIPGLPSTDTQYF. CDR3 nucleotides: TGTGCCAGCATCCCCGGTCTTCCTAGCACAGATACGCAGTATTTT. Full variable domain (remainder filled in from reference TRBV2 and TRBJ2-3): EPEVTQTPSHQVTQMGQEVILRCVPISNHLYFYWYRQILGQKVEFLVSFYNNEISEKSEIFDDQFSVERPDGSNFTLKIRSTKLEDSAMYFCASIPGLPSTDTQYFGPGTRLTVL.

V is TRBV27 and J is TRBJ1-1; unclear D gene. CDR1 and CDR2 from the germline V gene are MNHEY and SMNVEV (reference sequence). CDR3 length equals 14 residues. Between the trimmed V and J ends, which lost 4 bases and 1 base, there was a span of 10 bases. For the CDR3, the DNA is TGTGCCAGCAGTTACGCAGGACCGAACACTGAAGCTTTCTTT. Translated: CASSYAGPNTEAFF.

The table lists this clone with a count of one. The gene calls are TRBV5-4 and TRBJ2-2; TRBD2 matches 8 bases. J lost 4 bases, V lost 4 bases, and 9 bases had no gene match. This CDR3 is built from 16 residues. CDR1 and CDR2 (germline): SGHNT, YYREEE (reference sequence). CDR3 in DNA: TGTGCCAGCAGCCCCGGGGTAGCGGGGAGCACCGGGGAGCTGTTTTTT. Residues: CASSPGVAGSTGELFF.

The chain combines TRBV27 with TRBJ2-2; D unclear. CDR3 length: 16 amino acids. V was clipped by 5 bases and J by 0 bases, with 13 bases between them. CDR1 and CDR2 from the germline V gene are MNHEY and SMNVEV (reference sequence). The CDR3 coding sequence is TGTGCCAGCAGTCCCAGGACGGTTCCGAACACCGGGGAGCTGTTTTTT. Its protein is CASSPRTVPNTGELFF.

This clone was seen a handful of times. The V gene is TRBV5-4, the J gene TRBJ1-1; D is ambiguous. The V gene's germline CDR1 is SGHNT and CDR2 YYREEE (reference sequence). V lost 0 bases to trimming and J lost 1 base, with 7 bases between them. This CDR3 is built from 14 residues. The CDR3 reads CASSLGLANTEAFF. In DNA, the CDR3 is TGTGCCAGCAGCTTGGGACTGGCGAACACTGAAGCTTTCTTT.

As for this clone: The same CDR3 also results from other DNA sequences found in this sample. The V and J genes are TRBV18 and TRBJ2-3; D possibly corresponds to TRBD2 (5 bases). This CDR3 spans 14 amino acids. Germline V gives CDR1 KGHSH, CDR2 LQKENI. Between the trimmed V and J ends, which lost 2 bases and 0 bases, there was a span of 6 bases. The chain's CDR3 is CASSPSGSTDTQYF. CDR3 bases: TGTGCCAGCTCACCATCGGGAAGCACAGATACGCAGTATTTT.

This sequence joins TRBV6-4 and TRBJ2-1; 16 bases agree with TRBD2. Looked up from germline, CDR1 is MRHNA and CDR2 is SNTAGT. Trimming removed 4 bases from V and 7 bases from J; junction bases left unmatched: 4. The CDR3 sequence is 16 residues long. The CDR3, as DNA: TGTGCCAGCAGTGTATCGGGACTAGCGGGGGGGAATGAGCAGTTCTTC. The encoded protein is CASSVSGLAGGNEQFF.

For the CDR3, the DNA is TGTGCCAGCAGTTTAAGAGGGGGCGGAGAGCACTATGGCTACACCTTC. This translates into CASSLRGGGEHYGYTF. This rearrangement joins TRBV27 to TRBJ1-2; 7 nucleotides agree with TRBD1. Trimming removed 2 bases from V and 3 bases from J; junction bases left unmatched: 9. Germline CDR1 reads MNHEY; CDR2 reads SMNVEV (reference sequence). CDR3 length: 16 residues.

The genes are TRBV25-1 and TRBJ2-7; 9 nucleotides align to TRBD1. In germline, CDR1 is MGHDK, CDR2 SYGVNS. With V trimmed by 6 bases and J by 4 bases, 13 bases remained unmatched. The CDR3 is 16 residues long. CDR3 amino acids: CASSDWTGVGVYEQYF. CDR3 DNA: TGTGCCAGCAGCGACTGGACAGGGGTCGGGGTTTACGAGCAGTACTTC.

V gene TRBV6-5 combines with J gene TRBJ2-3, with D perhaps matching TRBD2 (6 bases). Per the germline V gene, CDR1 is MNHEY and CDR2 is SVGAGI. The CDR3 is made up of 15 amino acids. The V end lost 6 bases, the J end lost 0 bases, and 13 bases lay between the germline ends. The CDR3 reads CASRSAGTSTDTQYF. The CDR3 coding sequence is TGTGCCAGCAGGAGCGCGGGGACTAGCACAGATACGCAGTATTTT.

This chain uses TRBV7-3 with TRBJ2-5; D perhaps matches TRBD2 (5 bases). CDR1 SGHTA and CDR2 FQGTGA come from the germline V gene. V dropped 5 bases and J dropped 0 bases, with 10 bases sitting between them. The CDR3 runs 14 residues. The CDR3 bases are TGTGCCAGCAGCCCCACTAGTAACCAAGAGACCCAGTACTTC. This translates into CASSPTSNQETQYF.

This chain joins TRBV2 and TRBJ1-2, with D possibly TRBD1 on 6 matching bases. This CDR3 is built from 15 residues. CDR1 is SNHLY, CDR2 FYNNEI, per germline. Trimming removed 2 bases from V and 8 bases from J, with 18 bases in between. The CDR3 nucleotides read TGTGCCAGCAGTGAAACCGGGACAAACAATGAGGGCTACACCTTC. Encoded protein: CASSETGTNNEGYTF.

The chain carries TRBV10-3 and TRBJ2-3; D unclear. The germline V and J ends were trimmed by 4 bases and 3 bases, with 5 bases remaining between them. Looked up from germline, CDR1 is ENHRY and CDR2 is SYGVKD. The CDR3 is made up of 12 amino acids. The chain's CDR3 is CAISAETDTQYF. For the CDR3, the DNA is TGTGCCATCAGTGCAGAAACAGATACGCAGTATTTT.

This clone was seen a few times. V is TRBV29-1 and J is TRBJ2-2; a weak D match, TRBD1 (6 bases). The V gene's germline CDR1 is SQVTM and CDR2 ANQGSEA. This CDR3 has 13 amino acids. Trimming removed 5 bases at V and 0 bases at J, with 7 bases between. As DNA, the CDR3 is TGCAGCGTTCGGACAGCGAACACCGGGGAGCTGTTTTTT. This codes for CSVRTANTGELFF.

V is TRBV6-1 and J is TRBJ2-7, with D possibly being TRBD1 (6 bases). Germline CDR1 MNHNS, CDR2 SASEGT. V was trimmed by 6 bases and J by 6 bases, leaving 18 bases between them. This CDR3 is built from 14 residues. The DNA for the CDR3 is TGTGCCAGCAGGGGGAAGTGGACAGCTCCCGAGCAGTACTTC. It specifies CASRGKWTAPEQYF.

The CDR3, as DNA: TGTGCCAGCAGTGACTCCAGCGGTATCACTGAAGCTTTCTTT. The encoded protein is CASSDSSGITEAFF. J is TRBJ1-1 and V is TRBV6-4; D gene ambiguous. Trimming pared 0 bases from V and 4 bases from J, leaving 9 bases between. Germline V lookup: CDR1 MRHNA, CDR2 SNTAGT. The CDR3 has 14 amino acids.

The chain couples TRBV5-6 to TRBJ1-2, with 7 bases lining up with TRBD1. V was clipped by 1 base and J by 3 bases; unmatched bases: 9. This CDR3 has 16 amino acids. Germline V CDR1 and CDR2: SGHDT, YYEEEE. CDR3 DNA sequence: TGTGCCAGCAGCTTGTGGAGGGGGCTCCCTTACTATGGCTACACCTTC. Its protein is CASSLWRGLPYYGYTF.

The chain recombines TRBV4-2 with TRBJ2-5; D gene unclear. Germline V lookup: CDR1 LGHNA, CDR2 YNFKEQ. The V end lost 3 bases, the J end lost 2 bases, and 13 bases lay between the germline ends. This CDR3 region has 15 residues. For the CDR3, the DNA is TGTGCCAGCAGCCAGGCGGCGGCAGGTCAAGAGACCCAGTACTTC. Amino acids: CASSQAAAGQETQYF.

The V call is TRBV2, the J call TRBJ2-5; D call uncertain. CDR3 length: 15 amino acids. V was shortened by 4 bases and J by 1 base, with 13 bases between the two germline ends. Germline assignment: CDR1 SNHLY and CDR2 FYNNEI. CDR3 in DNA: TGTGCCAGCAGTGCCGGCCGGTACCTCCAAGAGACCCAGTACTTC. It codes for CASSAGRYLQETQYF. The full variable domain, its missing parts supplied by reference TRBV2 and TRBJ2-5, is EPEVTQTPSHQVTQMGQEVILRCVPISNHLYFYWYRQILGQKVEFLVSFYNNEISEKSEIFDDQFSVERPDGSNFTLKIRSTKLEDSAMYFCASSAGRYLQETQYFGPGTRLLVL.